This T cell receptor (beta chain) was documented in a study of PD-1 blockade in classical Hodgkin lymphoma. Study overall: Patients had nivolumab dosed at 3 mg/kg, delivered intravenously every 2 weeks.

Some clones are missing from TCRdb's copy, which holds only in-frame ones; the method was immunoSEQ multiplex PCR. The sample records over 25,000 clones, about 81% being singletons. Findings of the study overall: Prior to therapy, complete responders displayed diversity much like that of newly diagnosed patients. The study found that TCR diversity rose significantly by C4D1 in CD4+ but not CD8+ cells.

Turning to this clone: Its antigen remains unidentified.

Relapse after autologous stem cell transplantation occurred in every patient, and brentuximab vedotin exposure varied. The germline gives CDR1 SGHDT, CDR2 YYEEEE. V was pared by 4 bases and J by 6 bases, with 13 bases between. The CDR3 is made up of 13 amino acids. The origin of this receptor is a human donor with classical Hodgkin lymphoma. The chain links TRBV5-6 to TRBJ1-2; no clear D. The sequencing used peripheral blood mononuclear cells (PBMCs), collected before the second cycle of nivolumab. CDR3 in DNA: TGTGCCAGCAGCGCCGGGAGGGTGGATGGCTACACCTTC. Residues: CASSAGRVDGYTF.